The rows below give T cell receptor beta chains drawn from one sample of a study of untreated major depressive disorder. Generated by immunoSEQ multiplex PCR, the TCRdb table keeps only in-frame clones and is missing some. The sample lists under 20,000 clones; roughly 90% were seen once. Material for sequencing was CD4+ T cells from PBMCs. All receptors derive from a woman in her forties with major depressive disorder. The CDR3 runs from the conserved cysteine through the conserved F or W. A D gene is named only where the DNA matches it firmly. Size is stated for part of the rows, as once, few or many counts, or as a class when the clone is expanded.

d_call,j_call,clone_size,v_call,cdr3_aa,cdr3_nt
TRBD2,TRBJ2-1,NA,TRBV7-2,CASSSPFSGVWNEQFF,TGTGCCAGCAGCTCCCCTTTTAGCGGGGTTTGGAATGAGCAGTTCTTC
NA,TRBJ1-1,once,TRBV9,CASSVEGTENTEAFF,TGTGCCAGCAGCGTAGAAGGGACTGAGAACACTGAAGCTTTCTTT
TRBD1,TRBJ1-2,NA,TRBV10-3,CAIRGTGANYGYTF,TGTGCCATCAGGGGGACAGGGGCCAACTATGGCTACACCTTC
NA,TRBJ2-7,NA,TRBV29-1,CSVDSGDDEQYF,TGCAGCGTTGACTCCGGGGATGACGAGCAGTACTTC
NA,TRBJ1-3,NA,TRBV4-1,CASNRDLGSGNTIYF,TGCGCCAGCAACCGCGACTTGGGCTCTGGAAACACCATATATTTT
NA,TRBJ1-3,NA,TRBV11-3,CASSFRGTYYSSGNTIYF,TGTGCCAGCAGCTTCCGCGGGACATACTATTCTTCTGGAAACACCATATATTTT
TRBD2,TRBJ2-1,NA,TRBV7-2,CASSTGGEQFF,TGTGCCAGCAGCACGGGGGGGGAGCAGTTCTTC
NA,TRBJ2-7,NA,TRBV11-3,CASSLGAAGDEQYF,TGTGCCAGCAGCTTGGGGGCTGCCGGCGACGAGCAGTACTTC
NA,TRBJ1-3,NA,TRBV11-2,CASSLIAAGNTIYF,TGTGCCAGCAGCTTAATAGCGGCGGGGAACACCATATATTTT
NA,TRBJ1-1,NA,TRBV5-6,CASSLRGEAFF,TGTGCCAGCAGCCTCCGGGGAGAAGCTTTCTTT
NA,TRBJ1-5,NA,TRBV6-5,CASRTAGGNQPQHF,TGTGCCAGCAGAACCGCAGGGGGCAATCAGCCCCAGCATTTT
NA,TRBJ2-1,NA,TRBV9,CASREYGSPVGDEQFF,TGTGCCAGCAGGGAATACGGGTCCCCCGTGGGAGATGAGCAGTTCTTC
TRBD2,TRBJ2-5,NA,TRBV5-1,CASSLVLAGAGKTQYF,TGCGCCAGCAGCTTGGTGCTAGCGGGGGCGGGGAAGACCCAGTACTTC
TRBD1,TRBJ1-2,NA,TRBV7-2,CASSSSGGSYGYTF,TGTGCCAGCAGCTCCTCAGGGGGCAGCTATGGCTACACCTTC
NA,TRBJ2-5,NA,TRBV11-2,CASSLGGQETQYF,TGTGCCAGCAGCTTAGGAGGGCAAGAGACCCAGTACTTC
TRBD1,TRBJ2-7,NA,TRBV4-1,CASSPRGQGSYEQYF,TGCGCCAGCAGCCCCCGGGGACAGGGGTCATACGAGCAGTACTTC
TRBD1,TRBJ1-2,NA,TRBV5-1,CASSPGTEGGYTF,TGCGCCAGCAGCCCCGGGACAGAGGGTGGCTACACCTTC
NA,TRBJ2-3,NA,TRBV9,CASSLGTEGTDTQYF,TGTGCCAGCAGCTTAGGGACCGAGGGAACAGATACGCAGTATTTT
NA,TRBJ2-4,once,TRBV7-9,CASSSVRGDSIQYF,TGTGCCAGCAGCTCGGTCAGGGGCGATAGCATTCAGTACTTC
NA,TRBJ1-4,NA,TRBV27,CASSPGRANEKLFF,TGTGCCAGCAGCCCGGGACGAGCTAATGAAAAACTGTTTTTT
TRBD1,TRBJ2-3,NA,TRBV19,CASRNRDRGQDTQYF,TGTGCCAGTAGAAACCGGGACAGGGGACAAGATACGCAGTATTTT
TRBD1,TRBJ2-6,NA,TRBV5-1,CASSLELGQGVPGANVLTF,TGCGCCAGCAGCTTGGAGCTGGGACAGGGAGTTCCTGGGGCCAACGTCCTGACTTTC
TRBD2,TRBJ2-1,once,TRBV9,CAPRGGSYEQFF,TGTGCCCCGCGGGGGGGGAGTTATGAGCAGTTCTTC
TRBD2,TRBJ2-1,NA,TRBV5-1,CASSLSGSSYNEQFF,TGCGCCAGCAGCTTGAGCGGGAGCTCCTACAATGAGCAGTTCTTC
NA,TRBJ1-2,NA,TRBV6-5,CASSYSHAGRGYTF,TGTGCCAGCAGTTACTCGCATGCGGGGCGAGGCTACACCTTC